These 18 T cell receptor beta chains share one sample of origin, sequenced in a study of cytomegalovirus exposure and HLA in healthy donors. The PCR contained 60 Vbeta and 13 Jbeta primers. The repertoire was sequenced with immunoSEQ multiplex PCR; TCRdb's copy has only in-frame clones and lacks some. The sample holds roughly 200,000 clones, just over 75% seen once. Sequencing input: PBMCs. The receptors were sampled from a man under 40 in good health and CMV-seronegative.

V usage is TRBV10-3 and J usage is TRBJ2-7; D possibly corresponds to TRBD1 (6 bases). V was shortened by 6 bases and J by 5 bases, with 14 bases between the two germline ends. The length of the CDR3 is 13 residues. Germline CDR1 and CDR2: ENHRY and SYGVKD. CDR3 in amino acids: CAIREGGKDEQYF. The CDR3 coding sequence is TGTGCCATCAGGGAAGGGGGAAAGGACGAGCAGTACTTC.

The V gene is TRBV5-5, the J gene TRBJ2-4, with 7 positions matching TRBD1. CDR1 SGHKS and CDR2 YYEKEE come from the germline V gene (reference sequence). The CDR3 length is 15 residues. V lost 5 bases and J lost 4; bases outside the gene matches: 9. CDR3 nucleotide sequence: TGTGCCAGCAGTCCGGGGACAGACGATAAAAACATTCAGTACTTC. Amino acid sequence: CASSPGTDDKNIQYF.

This chain's CDR3 is CATSRQGQGIGETQYF. CDR3 coding DNA: TGTGCCACCAGCAGACAAGGACAGGGGATAGGGGAGACCCAGTACTTC. V and J are TRBV15 and TRBJ2-5; 9 bases are shared with TRBD1. Germline V CDR1 and CDR2: LNHNV, YYDKDF (reference sequence). CDR3 size: 16 residues. After removal of 2 bases from V and 5 bases from J, the junction contained 9 bases not matched to a gene.

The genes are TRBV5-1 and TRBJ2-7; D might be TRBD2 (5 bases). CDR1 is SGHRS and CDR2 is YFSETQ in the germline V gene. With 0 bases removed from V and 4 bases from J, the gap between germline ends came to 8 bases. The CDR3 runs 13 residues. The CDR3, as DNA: TGCGCCAGCAGCTTGGCTAGCTTGTACGAGCAGTACTTC. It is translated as CASSLASLYEQYF.

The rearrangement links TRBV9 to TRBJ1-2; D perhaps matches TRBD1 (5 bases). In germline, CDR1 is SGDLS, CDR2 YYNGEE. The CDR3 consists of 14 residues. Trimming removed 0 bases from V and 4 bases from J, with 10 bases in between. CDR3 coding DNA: TGTGCCAGCAGCGTAGGAACAGGCGTCTATGGCTACACCTTC. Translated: CASSVGTGVYGYTF.

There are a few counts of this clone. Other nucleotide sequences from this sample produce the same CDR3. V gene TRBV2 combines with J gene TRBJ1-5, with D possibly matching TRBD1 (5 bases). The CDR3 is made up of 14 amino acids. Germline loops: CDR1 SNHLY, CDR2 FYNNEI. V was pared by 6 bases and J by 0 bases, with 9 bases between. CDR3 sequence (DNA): TGTGCCAGCAGAACAGGTCTTAGCAATCAGCCCCAGCATTTT. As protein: CASRTGLSNQPQHF.

The CDR3 nucleotides are TGTGCCAGCAGCTTAGTACTCGTGGGAGGGCGGAATGAGCAGTTCTTC. It is translated as CASSLVLVGGRNEQFF. The rearrangement uses TRBV11-2 and TRBJ2-1; TRBD2 matches at 7 bases. CDR3 length: 16 residues. Per germline, CDR1 SGHAT and CDR2 FQNNGV. V lost 1 base and J lost 7; bases outside the gene matches: 10.

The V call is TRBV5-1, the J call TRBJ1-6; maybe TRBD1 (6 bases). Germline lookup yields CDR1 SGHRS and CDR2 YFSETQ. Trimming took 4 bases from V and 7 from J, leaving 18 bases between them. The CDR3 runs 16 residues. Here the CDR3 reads CASSREVGGGNSPLHF. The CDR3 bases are TGCGCCAGCAGCCGGGAGGTGGGGGGCGGAAATTCACCCCTCCACTTT.

This chain's CDR3 is CASRNSTGGWSGYTF. The CDR3 bases are TGTGCCAGCAGAAACTCGACAGGGGGCTGGTCTGGCTACACCTTC. This chain joins TRBV7-9 and TRBJ1-2; TRBD1 agrees at 10 bases. The CDR3 sequence is 15 residues long. V was pared by 6 bases and J by 7 bases, with 11 bases of the junction left unmatched. The germline V gene has CDR1 SEHNR and CDR2 FQNEAQ (reference sequence).

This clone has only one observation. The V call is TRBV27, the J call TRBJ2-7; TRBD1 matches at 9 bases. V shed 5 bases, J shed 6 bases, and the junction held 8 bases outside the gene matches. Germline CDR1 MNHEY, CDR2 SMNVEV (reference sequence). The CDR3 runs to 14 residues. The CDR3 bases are TGTGCCAGCAGTCCCGTGACAGGGGGGATCGAGCAGTACTTC. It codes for CASSPVTGGIEQYF.

CDR3 nucleotide sequence: TGTGCCAGCAGCTTAGGACAGACCTACGAGCAGTACTTC. Translation: CASSLGQTYEQYF. The V gene is TRBV11-2, the J gene TRBJ2-5; possibly TRBD1 for D (5 bases). The last part of the DNA fits TRBJ2-7 better; the J call may be wrong. The CDR3 covers 13 residues. Germline CDR1 reads SGHAT; CDR2 reads FQNNGV.

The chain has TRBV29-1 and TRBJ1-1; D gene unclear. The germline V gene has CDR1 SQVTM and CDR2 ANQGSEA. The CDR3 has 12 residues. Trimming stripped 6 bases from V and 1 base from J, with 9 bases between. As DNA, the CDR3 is TGCAGCGTCCGACCAGGGAACACTGAAGCTTTCTTT. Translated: CSVRPGNTEAFF.

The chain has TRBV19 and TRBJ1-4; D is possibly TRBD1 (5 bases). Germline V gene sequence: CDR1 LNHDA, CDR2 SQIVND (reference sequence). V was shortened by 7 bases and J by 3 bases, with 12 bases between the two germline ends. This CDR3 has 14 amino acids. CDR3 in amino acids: CASNGGPANEKLFF. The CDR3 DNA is TGTGCCAGTAACGGGGGACCCGCTAATGAAAAACTGTTTTTT.

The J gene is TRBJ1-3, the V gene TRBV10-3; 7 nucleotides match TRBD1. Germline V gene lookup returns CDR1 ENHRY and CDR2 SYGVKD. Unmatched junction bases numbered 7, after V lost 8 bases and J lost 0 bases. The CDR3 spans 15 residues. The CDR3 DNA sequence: TGTGCCATCTCCGGGACAGTGAGCTCTGGAAACACCATATATTTT. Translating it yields CAISGTVSSGNTIYF.

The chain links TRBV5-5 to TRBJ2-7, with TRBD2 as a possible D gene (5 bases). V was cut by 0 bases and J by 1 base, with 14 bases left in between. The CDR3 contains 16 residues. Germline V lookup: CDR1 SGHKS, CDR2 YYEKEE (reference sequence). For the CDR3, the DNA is TGTGCCAGCAGCTTGGTTGAGGGATCCTTTTCCTACGAGCAGTACTTC. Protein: CASSLVEGSFSYEQYF. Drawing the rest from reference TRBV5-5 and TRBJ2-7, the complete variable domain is DAGVTQSPTHLIKTRGQQVTLRCSPISGHKSVSWYQQVLGQGPQFIFQYYEKEERGRGNFPDRFSARQFPNYSSELNVNALLLGDSALYLCASSLVEGSFSYEQYFGPGTRLTVT.

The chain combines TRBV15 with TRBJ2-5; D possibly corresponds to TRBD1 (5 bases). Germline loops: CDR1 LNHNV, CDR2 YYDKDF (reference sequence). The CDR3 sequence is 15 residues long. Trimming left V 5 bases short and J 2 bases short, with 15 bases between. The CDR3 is CATSLRGRKQETQYF. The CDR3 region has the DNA TGTGCCACCAGCCTAAGGGGAAGGAAACAAGAGACCCAGTACTTC.

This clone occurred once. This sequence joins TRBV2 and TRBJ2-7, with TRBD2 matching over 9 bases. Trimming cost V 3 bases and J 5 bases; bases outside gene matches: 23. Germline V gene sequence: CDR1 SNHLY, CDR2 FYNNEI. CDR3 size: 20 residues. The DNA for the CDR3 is TGTGCCAGCAGTGATGGCGCGGGAGTAGCGGGAGTTCATTATGAAAACGAGCAGTACTTC. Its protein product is CASSDGAGVAGVHYENEQYF. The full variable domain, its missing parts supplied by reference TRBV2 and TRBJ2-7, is EPEVTQTPSHQVTQMGQEVILRCVPISNHLYFYWYRQILGQKVEFLVSFYNNEISEKSEIFDDQFSVERPDGSNFTLKIRSTKLEDSAMYFCASSDGAGVAGVHYENEQYFGPGTRLTVT.

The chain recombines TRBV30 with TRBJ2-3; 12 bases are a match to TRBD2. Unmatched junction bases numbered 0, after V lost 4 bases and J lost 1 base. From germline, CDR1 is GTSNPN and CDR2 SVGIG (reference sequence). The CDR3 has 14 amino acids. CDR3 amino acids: CAWTSGRGTDTQYF. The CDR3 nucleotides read TGTGCCTGGACTAGCGGGAGGGGCACAGATACGCAGTATTTT.